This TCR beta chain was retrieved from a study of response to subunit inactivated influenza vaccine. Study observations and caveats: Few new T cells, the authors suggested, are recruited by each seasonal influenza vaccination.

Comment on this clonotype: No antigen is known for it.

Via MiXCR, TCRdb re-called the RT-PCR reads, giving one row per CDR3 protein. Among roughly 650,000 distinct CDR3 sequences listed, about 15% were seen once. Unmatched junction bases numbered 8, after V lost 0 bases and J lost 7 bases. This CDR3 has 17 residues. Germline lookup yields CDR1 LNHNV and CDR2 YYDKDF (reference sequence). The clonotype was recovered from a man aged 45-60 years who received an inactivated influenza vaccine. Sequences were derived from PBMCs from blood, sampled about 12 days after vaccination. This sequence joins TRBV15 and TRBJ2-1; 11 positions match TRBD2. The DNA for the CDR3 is TGTGCCACCAGCAGAGATATACTAGCGGGAGAGGGTAATGAGCAGTTCTTC. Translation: CATSRDILAGEGNEQFF.